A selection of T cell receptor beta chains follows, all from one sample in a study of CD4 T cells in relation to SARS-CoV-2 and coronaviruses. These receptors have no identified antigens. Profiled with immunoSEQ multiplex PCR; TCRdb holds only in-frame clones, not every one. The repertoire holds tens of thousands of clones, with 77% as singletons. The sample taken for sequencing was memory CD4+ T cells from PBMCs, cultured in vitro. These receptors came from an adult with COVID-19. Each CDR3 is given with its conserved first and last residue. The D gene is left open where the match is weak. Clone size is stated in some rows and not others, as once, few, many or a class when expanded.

cdr3_nt: TGTGCCAGCAGCGCCCGGACCGTCTACAATGAGCAGTTCTTC
cdr3_aa: CASSARTVYNEQFF
j_call: TRBJ2-1
clone_size: .
d_call: .
v_call: TRBV9

cdr3_nt: TGTGCCAGCTCACCACCGCACCTATTGTCTAGCGAATCCTACGAGCAGTACTTC
cdr3_aa: CASSPPHLLSSESYEQYF
j_call: TRBJ2-7
clone_size: .
d_call: .
v_call: TRBV18

cdr3_nt: TGTGCCAGCTCACCAGGACAGGGGGGCTACTACGAGCAGTACTTC
cdr3_aa: CASSPGQGGYYEQYF
j_call: TRBJ2-7
clone_size: .
d_call: TRBD1
v_call: TRBV18

cdr3_nt: TGTGCCAGCAGCTTAGAATCGGGGATAGGAAACACCATATATTTT
cdr3_aa: CASSLESGIGNTIYF
j_call: TRBJ1-3
clone_size: .
d_call: .
v_call: TRBV7-2

cdr3_nt: TGCGCCAGCACCGGGACTCCAGGGAGTTACAATGAGCAGTTCTTC
cdr3_aa: CASTGTPGSYNEQFF
j_call: TRBJ2-1
clone_size: few
d_call: .
v_call: TRBV4-1

cdr3_nt: TGTGCCAGCAGTTTGGCGGCTTCCTACAATGAGCAGTTCTTC
cdr3_aa: CASSLAASYNEQFF
j_call: TRBJ2-1
clone_size: .
d_call: .
v_call: TRBV27

cdr3_nt: TGTGCCTGGAGTGTCATGTCGAACACTGAAGCTTTCTTT
cdr3_aa: CAWSVMSNTEAFF
j_call: TRBJ1-1
clone_size: .
d_call: .
v_call: TRBV30

cdr3_nt: TGTGCCAGCAGTGAATTGCGGGGAAACACCGGGGAGCTGTTTTTT
cdr3_aa: CASSELRGNTGELFF
j_call: TRBJ2-2
clone_size: .
d_call: .
v_call: TRBV2

cdr3_nt: TGTGCCTGGAGTGTACTCAGGGGAGGCGAAAAACTGTTTTTT
cdr3_aa: CAWSVLRGGEKLFF
j_call: TRBJ1-4
clone_size: .
d_call: .
v_call: TRBV30

cdr3_nt: TGTGCCACCAGCAGAGACTTCGGGGGTTTTCAGCCCCAGCATTTT
cdr3_aa: CATSRDFGGFQPQHF
j_call: TRBJ1-5
clone_size: .
d_call: .
v_call: TRBV15

cdr3_nt: TGTGCCAGCAGAGGTAGCGGGTCTGTCAACAATGAGCAGTTCTTC
cdr3_aa: CASRGSGSVNNEQFF
j_call: TRBJ2-1
clone_size: .
d_call: TRBD2
v_call: TRBV28

cdr3_nt: TGTGCCAGCAGTTTATGGTCGACAGGGAGGAACACCGGGGAGCTGTTTTTT
cdr3_aa: CASSLWSTGRNTGELFF
j_call: TRBJ2-2
clone_size: .
d_call: TRBD1
v_call: TRBV28

cdr3_nt: TGTGCCAGCAGTCGGGACGGGTACGAGCAGTACTTC
cdr3_aa: CASSRDGYEQYF
j_call: TRBJ2-7
clone_size: .
d_call: .
v_call: TRBV2

cdr3_nt: TGTGCCAGCAGCTTAGTAGATGCGGGACAGGATTTTCCGGGAGAGACCCAGTACTTC
cdr3_aa: CASSLVDAGQDFPGETQYF
j_call: TRBJ2-5
clone_size: .
d_call: TRBD1
v_call: TRBV7-6

cdr3_nt: TGTGCCAGCAGCTTAGGCTTTATCGGGAGGGCCTCTAAGACCCAGTACTTC
cdr3_aa: CASSLGFIGRASKTQYF
j_call: TRBJ2-5
clone_size: .
d_call: TRBD2
v_call: TRBV7-8

cdr3_nt: TGTGCCAGCAGCTCCCCGAGGGGGTATGGAGAGACCCAGTACTTC
cdr3_aa: CASSSPRGYGETQYF
j_call: TRBJ2-5
clone_size: .
d_call: .
v_call: TRBV11-2

cdr3_nt: TGCAGCGTGGGAGCTGGAAACACCATATATTTT
cdr3_aa: CSVGAGNTIYF
j_call: TRBJ1-3
clone_size: .
d_call: .
v_call: TRBV29-1

cdr3_nt: TGCGCCAGCAGCAGAGACGGACCCTCTGAAGCTTTCTTT
cdr3_aa: CASSRDGPSEAFF
j_call: TRBJ1-1
clone_size: .
d_call: .
v_call: TRBV5-1

cdr3_nt: TGTGCCAGCGGAAAAATACGGGGGACTAGCATCGATACGCAGTATTTT
cdr3_aa: CASGKIRGTSIDTQYF
j_call: TRBJ2-3
clone_size: .
d_call: TRBD2
v_call: TRBV2

cdr3_nt: TGTGCCTGGGGTAGACGGTACTCCTATAATTCACCCCTCCACTTT
cdr3_aa: CAWGRRYSYNSPLHF
j_call: TRBJ1-6
clone_size: .
d_call: .
v_call: TRBV30

cdr3_nt: TGTGCCAGCAGTTACAGGGAAAGAAACGAGCAGTACTTC
cdr3_aa: CASSYRERNEQYF
j_call: TRBJ2-7
clone_size: once
d_call: .
v_call: TRBV6-5

cdr3_nt: TGTGCCAGCAGGGGGGACCCCAATCAGCCCCAGCATTTT
cdr3_aa: CASRGDPNQPQHF
j_call: TRBJ1-5
clone_size: .
d_call: .
v_call: TRBV6-5

cdr3_nt: TGTGCCAGCAGATCTACGACAGGGGTGCCGGGAAAACTGTTTTTT
cdr3_aa: CASRSTTGVPGKLFF
j_call: TRBJ1-4
clone_size: .
d_call: TRBD1
v_call: TRBV6-5

cdr3_nt: TGTGCCAGCAGCTTAGTGTCTGGGGGCAGGCAGCCCCAGCATTTT
cdr3_aa: CASSLVSGGRQPQHF
j_call: TRBJ1-5
clone_size: .
d_call: .
v_call: TRBV7-8

cdr3_nt: TGTGCCAGCAGACTTAAGGGCACCGGGGAGCTGTTTTTT
cdr3_aa: CASRLKGTGELFF
j_call: TRBJ2-2
clone_size: .
d_call: .
v_call: TRBV6-5

cdr3_nt: TGTGCCATCAGAGGGGACTCTGGGGCCAACGTCCTGACTTTC
cdr3_aa: CAIRGDSGANVLTF
j_call: TRBJ2-6
clone_size: few
d_call: .
v_call: TRBV10-3

cdr3_nt: TGCGCCAGCAGCTCAGTAAAAGAGGAGACCCAGTACTTC
cdr3_aa: CASSSVKEETQYF
j_call: TRBJ2-5
clone_size: .
d_call: .
v_call: TRBV5-1

cdr3_nt: TGTGCCAGCAGCCAACCCCACGGACAGGGCCAACTCACAGATACGCAGTATTTT
cdr3_aa: CASSQPHGQGQLTDTQYF
j_call: TRBJ2-3
clone_size: .
d_call: TRBD1
v_call: TRBV3-1/TRBV3-2

cdr3_nt: TGTGCCAACATGAAACAGGGAAATCAGCCCCAGCATTTT
cdr3_aa: CANMKQGNQPQHF
j_call: TRBJ1-5
clone_size: .
d_call: .
v_call: TRBV28

cdr3_nt: TGTGCCAGCAGTTCCTCACGGTCCTACGAGCAGTACTTC
cdr3_aa: CASSSSRSYEQYF
j_call: TRBJ2-7
clone_size: .
d_call: .
v_call: TRBV2

cdr3_nt: TGTGCCAGCAGCTTCATCCGAGCGAATGAGCAGTTCTTC
cdr3_aa: CASSFIRANEQFF
j_call: TRBJ2-1
clone_size: .
d_call: .
v_call: TRBV7-2

cdr3_nt: TGTGCCAGCAGCAGGGACAGGGTTAATGGCTACACCTTC
cdr3_aa: CASSRDRVNGYTF
j_call: TRBJ1-2
clone_size: .
d_call: TRBD1
v_call: TRBV12-3/TRBV12-4

cdr3_nt: TGTGCCAGCAGTTACTCCCGGACCCGGAGCTCCTACGAGCAGTACTTC
cdr3_aa: CASSYSRTRSSYEQYF
j_call: TRBJ2-7
clone_size: .
d_call: .
v_call: TRBV6-5

cdr3_nt: TGTGCCAGTAGTGATGTCTCGGGACTAGCGTATCACAATGAGCAGTTCTTC
cdr3_aa: CASSDVSGLAYHNEQFF
j_call: TRBJ2-1
clone_size: .
d_call: TRBD2
v_call: TRBV19

cdr3_nt: TGTGCCAGCTCACCACAACCCGGCGGTGAGCAGTTCTTC
cdr3_aa: CASSPQPGGEQFF
j_call: TRBJ2-1
clone_size: .
d_call: .
v_call: TRBV18

cdr3_nt: TGTGCCATCAGTCCAGTTGCAACTAATGAAAAACTGTTTTTT
cdr3_aa: CAISPVATNEKLFF
j_call: TRBJ1-4
clone_size: .
d_call: .
v_call: TRBV10-3

cdr3_nt: TGTGCCAGCAGTAGGAACAGCTACGAGCAGTACTTC
cdr3_aa: CASSRNSYEQYF
j_call: TRBJ2-7
clone_size: .
d_call: .
v_call: TRBV6-5